The 21 T cell receptor beta chains below come from one sample, sequenced in a study of T cells after yellow fever vaccination (dated 2019 in TCRdb). Libraries were made using 5' RACE. Instrument on record: Illumina NovaSeq 6000. TCRdb cleaned the public reads at Q25 with fastp, built clones with MiXCR and kept in-frame beta chains. Identical CDR3 proteins give one entry, which carries the most common genes and DNA. The sample table holds approximately 260,000 distinct CDR3 sequences, of which about 5.2% were seen once. The ten largest clones represent 2.5% to 4% of the sample. The treatment or condition label on this specimen signifies: live attenuated yellow fever vaccine strain. The starting material was CD4+ T cells sorted from PBMCs, obtained on the day of the yellow fever booster vaccination. These receptors came from a man aged 18 to 29 who received the YFV17D yellow fever vaccine.

The sample holds a few counts of this clonotype. The rearrangement uses TRBV25-1 and TRBJ1-2, with D unresolved. Germline-derived CDR1 and CDR2 are MGHDK and SYGVNS. The CDR3 runs 13 residues. Trimming shortened V by 3 bases and J by 8 bases, and 13 bases separated the two germline ends. CDR3 coding DNA: TGTGCCAGCAGTGACCGAGAGGCGGGCGGCTACACCTTC. Protein product: CASSDREAGGYTF.

The sample holds a few counts of this clonotype. The chain links TRBV7-3 to TRBJ2-3, with 7 bases fitting TRBD2. The V segment lost 4 bases and the J segment 0 bases; nucleotides outside the gene matches: 10. Germline values: CDR1 SGHTA, CDR2 FQGTGA. The CDR3 contains 17 residues. This chain's CDR3 is CASSSPRERGSTDTQYF. The CDR3 coding sequence is TGTGCCAGCAGCTCCCCCCGGGAGCGGGGTAGCACAGATACGCAGTATTTT. Complete variable domain (other parts from reference TRBV7-3 and TRBJ2-3): GAGVSQTPSNKVTEKGKYVELRCDPISGHTALYWYRQSLGQGPEFLIYFQGTGAADDSGLPNDRFFAVRPEGSVSTLKIQRTERGDSAVYLCASSSPRERGSTDTQYFGPGTRLTVL.

Ten or more counts support this clonotype. The chain employs TRBV4-3 and TRBJ2-2; the D is unclear. The CDR3 runs 11 residues. V dropped 3 bases and J dropped 8 bases, with 4 bases sitting between them. Looked up from germline, CDR1 is LGHNA and CDR2 is YSLEER. The CDR3: CASSHGGELFF. The CDR3, as DNA: TGCGCCAGCAGCCATGGAGGGGAGCTGTTTTTT.

This chain connects TRBV20-1 to TRBJ1-4; D remains ambiguous. CDR3 size: 13 residues. The V and J ends lost 1 base and 5 bases respectively, with 8 bases between them. Germline V gene data show CDR1 as DFQATT and CDR2 as SNEGSKA (reference sequence). The CDR3 spells CSARGFRNEKLFF. In DNA form, the CDR3 reads TGCAGTGCTAGAGGTTTCCGGAATGAAAAACTGTTTTTT.

The chain couples TRBV5-6 to TRBJ2-5; D uncertain. Trimming took off 4 bases at V and 3 bases at J, with 13 bases between the two ends. The CDR3 consists of 14 residues. The germline V gene encodes CDR1 SGHDT and CDR2 YYEEEE. CDR3 in amino acids: CASSPYDTEETQYF. The CDR3 DNA reads TGTGCCAGCAGCCCGTATGACACGGAAGAGACCCAGTACTTC.

This clonotype was counted a few times. The CDR3 nucleotides read TGTGCCAGCAGTTTCTCCAGTAACACTGAAGCTTTCTTT. Amino acid sequence: CASSFSSNTEAFF. The rearrangement uses TRBV28 and TRBJ1-1; no clear D. Germline CDR1 and CDR2: MDHEN and SYDVKM. V lost 3 bases and J 2 bases, leaving 7 bases between the germline ends. CDR3 length equals 13 residues.

This clonotype turned up a few times. The gene calls are TRBV11-2 and TRBJ1-2; 7 bases fit TRBD1. The CDR3 has 13 amino acids. Per the germline V gene, CDR1 is SGHAT and CDR2 is FQNNGV. The ends lost 6 bases at V and 8 bases at J; junction bases unmatched: 9. The CDR3 spells CASRLNRGGGYTF. The CDR3 region has the DNA TGTGCCAGCAGATTAAACAGGGGCGGCGGCTACACCTTC.

CDR3 protein: CASSRQGLAGEDTQYF. CDR3 DNA sequence: TGCGCCAGCAGCCGGCAGGGACTAGCAGGGGAGGATACGCAGTATTTT. This rearrangement joins TRBV5-1 to TRBJ2-3, with 9 positions matching TRBD2. V lost 4 bases, J lost 6 bases, and 12 bases stayed unmatched. Germline assignment: CDR1 SGHRS and CDR2 YFSETQ. This CDR3 is 16 amino acids long.

This clonotype showed up just a few times. This sequence joins TRBV28 and TRBJ1-2; the D is unclear. This CDR3 is built from 12 residues. Germline assignment: CDR1 MDHEN and CDR2 SYDVKM. Trimming cost V 6 bases and J 5 bases, with 10 bases left between them. CDR3 region: CASSTERYGYTF. DNA for the CDR3: TGTGCCAGCAGCACGGAGCGATATGGCTACACCTTC.

The V call is TRBV7-9, the J call TRBJ1-3, with 7 bases identical to TRBD1. CDR1 and CDR2 (germline): SEHNR, FQNEAQ (reference sequence). With V trimmed by 6 bases and J by 4 bases, 6 bases remained unmatched. The CDR3 runs to 14 residues. The CDR3 reads CASRQQGYGNTIYF. As DNA, the CDR3 is TGTGCCAGCAGACAACAGGGGTACGGAAACACCATATATTTT.

The CDR3: CASSPRGRGDDEQFF. The CDR3 DNA follows: TGCGCCAGCAGTCCGAGGGGGCGGGGGGACGATGAGCAGTTCTTC. This chain links TRBV4-3 with TRBJ2-1; TRBD2 might be the D (8 bases). Between the trimmed V and J ends, which lost 6 bases and 8 bases, there was a span of 20 bases. The CDR3 contains 15 residues. Germline assignment: CDR1 LGHNA and CDR2 YSLEER.

At least ten counts were recorded for this clonotype. The DNA of the CDR3 is TGCAGCGTGGTCTTTGCGGCCATCCCAAACATTCAGTACTTC. Translation gives CSVVFAAIPNIQYF. The V and J genes are TRBV29-1 and TRBJ2-4; D is undetermined. There are 14 residues in the CDR3. V gave up 6 bases and J gave up 6 bases, with 18 bases separating them. Germline V gene sequence: CDR1 SQVTM, CDR2 ANQGSEA.

This clonotype occurred many times. The rearrangement joins TRBV9 to TRBJ2-5; D uncertain. Trimming left V 0 bases short and J 4 bases short, with 7 bases between. The CDR3 sequence is 13 residues long. Germline V gene data show CDR1 as SGDLS and CDR2 as YYNGEE. In DNA form, the CDR3 reads TGTGCCAGCAGCGTAGCTGTGGGAGAGACCCAGTACTTC. This codes for CASSVAVGETQYF.

This clonotype was detected a few times. V usage is TRBV20-1 and J usage is TRBJ2-1; tentatively, D is TRBD1 (6 bases). The CDR3 sequence is 14 residues long. Between the trimmed V and J ends, which lost 4 bases and 0 bases, there was a span of 10 bases. Germline V lookup: CDR1 DFQATT, CDR2 SNEGSKA (reference sequence). Written as DNA, the CDR3 is TGCAGTGCTACCCGGGACACCTCCTACAATGAGCAGTTCTTC. Protein sequence: CSATRDTSYNEQFF.

This clonotype was recorded a few times. The rearrangement uses TRBV20-1 and TRBJ2-6; possible D gene TRBD1, 5 bases. V was shortened by 6 bases and J by 4 bases, with 13 bases between the two germline ends. The CDR3 is made up of 14 amino acids. Germline assignment: CDR1 DFQATT and CDR2 SNEGSKA (reference sequence). The CDR3 spells CSAVRGAGANVLTF. DNA for the CDR3: TGCAGTGCCGTAAGGGGTGCGGGGGCCAACGTCCTGACTTTC.

This clonotype was counted at least ten times. The chain links TRBV4-3 to TRBJ2-5, with D perhaps matching TRBD1 or TRBD2 (5 bases each). The CDR3 is made up of 15 amino acids. Germline V lookup: CDR1 LGHNA, CDR2 YSLEER. Trimming pared 0 bases from V and 7 bases from J, leaving 15 bases between. The chain's CDR3 is CASSQEPGPGGTQYF. The CDR3 DNA follows: TGCGCCAGCAGCCAAGAACCGGGACCTGGGGGGACCCAGTACTTC.

This clonotype was picked up many times. The J gene is TRBJ2-3, the V gene TRBV20-1; 8 positions match TRBD2. This CDR3 spans 14 amino acids. V lost 0 bases to trimming and J lost 2 bases; unmatched junction nucleotides: 1. Germline CDR1 is DFQATT and CDR2 is SNEGSKA (reference sequence). The DNA for the CDR3 is TGCAGTGCTAGAGATAGCGGGGTCACAGATACGCAGTATTTT. It translates to CSARDSGVTDTQYF.

This clonotype has a handful of counts. DNA of the CDR3: TGTGCCAGCAGTTATCCCCACGGACAGTACTCTGGGGCCAACGTCCTGACTTTC. It yields the protein CASSYPHGQYSGANVLTF. V gene TRBV6-6 combines with J gene TRBJ2-6; the D gene is possibly TRBD1 (6 bases). In germline, CDR1 is MNHNY, CDR2 SVGAGI (reference sequence). V lost 3 bases to trimming and J lost 0 bases, with 15 bases between them. The CDR3 loop spans 18 amino acids.

This sequence joins TRBV20-1 and TRBJ2-3, with TRBD2 as a possible D gene (6 bases). Trimming pared 6 bases from V and 1 base from J, leaving 20 bases between. The CDR3 spans 16 residues. Germline-derived CDR1 and CDR2 are DFQATT and SNEGSKA (reference sequence). The CDR3 here is CSAPRAGLDGTDTQYF. The CDR3 nucleotides are TGCAGTGCGCCTCGTGCGGGACTCGACGGCACAGATACGCAGTATTTT.

The chain has TRBV12-3 or TRBV12-4 and TRBJ2-1; no clear D. The ends were cut back, 6 bases at V and 4 bases at J, with 7 bases in the middle. CDR3 length equals 12 residues. CDR3 region: CASRSTYNEQFF. As DNA, the CDR3 is TGTGCCAGCAGATCTACTTACAATGAGCAGTTCTTC.

This chain connects TRBV4-1 to TRBJ1-2; 7 nucleotides align to TRBD1. The CDR3 sequence is 13 residues long. Trimming removed 3 bases from V and 6 bases from J; junction bases left unmatched: 4. CDR1 is MGHRA and CDR2 is YSYEKL in the germline V gene. The CDR3 sequence: CASSHRGGDGYTF. In DNA form, the CDR3 reads TGCGCCAGCAGCCACAGGGGGGGAGATGGCTACACCTTC.